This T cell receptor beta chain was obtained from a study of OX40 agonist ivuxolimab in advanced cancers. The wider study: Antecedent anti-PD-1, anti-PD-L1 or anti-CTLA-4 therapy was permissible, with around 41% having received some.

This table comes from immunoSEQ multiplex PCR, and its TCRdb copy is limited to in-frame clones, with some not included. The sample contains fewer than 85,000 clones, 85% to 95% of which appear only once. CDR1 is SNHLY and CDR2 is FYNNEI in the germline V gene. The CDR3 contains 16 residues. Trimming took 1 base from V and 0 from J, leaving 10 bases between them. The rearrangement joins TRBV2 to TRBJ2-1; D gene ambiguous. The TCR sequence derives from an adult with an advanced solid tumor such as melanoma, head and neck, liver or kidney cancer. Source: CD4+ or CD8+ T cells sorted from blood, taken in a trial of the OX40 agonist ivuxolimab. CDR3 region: CASSEVAGSSYNEQFF. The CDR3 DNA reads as TGTGCCAGCAGTGAAGTGGCAGGAAGCTCCTACAATGAGCAGTTCTTC.